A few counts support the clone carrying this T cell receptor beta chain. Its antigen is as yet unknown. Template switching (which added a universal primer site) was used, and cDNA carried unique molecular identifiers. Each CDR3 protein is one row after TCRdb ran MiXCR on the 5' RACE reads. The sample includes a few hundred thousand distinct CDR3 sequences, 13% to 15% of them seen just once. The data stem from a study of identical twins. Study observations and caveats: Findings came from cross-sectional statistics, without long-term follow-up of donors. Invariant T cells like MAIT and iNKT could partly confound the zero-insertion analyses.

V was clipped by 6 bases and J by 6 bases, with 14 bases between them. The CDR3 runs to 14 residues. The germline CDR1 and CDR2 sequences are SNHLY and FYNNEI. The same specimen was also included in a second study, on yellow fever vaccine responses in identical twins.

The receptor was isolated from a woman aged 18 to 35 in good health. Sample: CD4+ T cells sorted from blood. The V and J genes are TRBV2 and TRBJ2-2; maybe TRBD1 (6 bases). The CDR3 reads CASSQDSKAGELFF. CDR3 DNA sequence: TGTGCCAGCAGCCAGGACAGTAAGGCCGGGGAGCTGTTTTTT.